The T cell receptor beta chain under discussion was sequenced for a study of T cells in Graves' hyperthyroidism and ophthalmopathy. The CDR3 totals 15 residues. Germline V gene lookup returns CDR1 LNHDA and CDR2 SQIVND (reference sequence). The V gene lost 4 bases and the J gene lost 2 bases, with 15 bases spanning the gap. The investigators amplified TCR beta CDR3 regions from RNA transcripts. First-round RT-PCR of the TCR CDR3 relied on the HTBI primer set. Via MiXCR, TCRdb re-called the multiplex PCR reads, giving one row per CDR3 protein. Found here are more than 650,000 distinct CDR3 sequences, roughly 15% of them singletons; the top ten hold 10%.

This sequence originates from a woman younger than 35 with Graves' hyperthyroidism. The chain is built from TRBV19 and TRBJ2-7; D gene ambiguous. Material for sequencing was blood. CDR3 residues: CASSRQQRKPYEQYF. For the CDR3, the DNA is TGTGCCAGTAGTAGACAACAGAGAAAGCCCTACGAGCAGTACTTC.